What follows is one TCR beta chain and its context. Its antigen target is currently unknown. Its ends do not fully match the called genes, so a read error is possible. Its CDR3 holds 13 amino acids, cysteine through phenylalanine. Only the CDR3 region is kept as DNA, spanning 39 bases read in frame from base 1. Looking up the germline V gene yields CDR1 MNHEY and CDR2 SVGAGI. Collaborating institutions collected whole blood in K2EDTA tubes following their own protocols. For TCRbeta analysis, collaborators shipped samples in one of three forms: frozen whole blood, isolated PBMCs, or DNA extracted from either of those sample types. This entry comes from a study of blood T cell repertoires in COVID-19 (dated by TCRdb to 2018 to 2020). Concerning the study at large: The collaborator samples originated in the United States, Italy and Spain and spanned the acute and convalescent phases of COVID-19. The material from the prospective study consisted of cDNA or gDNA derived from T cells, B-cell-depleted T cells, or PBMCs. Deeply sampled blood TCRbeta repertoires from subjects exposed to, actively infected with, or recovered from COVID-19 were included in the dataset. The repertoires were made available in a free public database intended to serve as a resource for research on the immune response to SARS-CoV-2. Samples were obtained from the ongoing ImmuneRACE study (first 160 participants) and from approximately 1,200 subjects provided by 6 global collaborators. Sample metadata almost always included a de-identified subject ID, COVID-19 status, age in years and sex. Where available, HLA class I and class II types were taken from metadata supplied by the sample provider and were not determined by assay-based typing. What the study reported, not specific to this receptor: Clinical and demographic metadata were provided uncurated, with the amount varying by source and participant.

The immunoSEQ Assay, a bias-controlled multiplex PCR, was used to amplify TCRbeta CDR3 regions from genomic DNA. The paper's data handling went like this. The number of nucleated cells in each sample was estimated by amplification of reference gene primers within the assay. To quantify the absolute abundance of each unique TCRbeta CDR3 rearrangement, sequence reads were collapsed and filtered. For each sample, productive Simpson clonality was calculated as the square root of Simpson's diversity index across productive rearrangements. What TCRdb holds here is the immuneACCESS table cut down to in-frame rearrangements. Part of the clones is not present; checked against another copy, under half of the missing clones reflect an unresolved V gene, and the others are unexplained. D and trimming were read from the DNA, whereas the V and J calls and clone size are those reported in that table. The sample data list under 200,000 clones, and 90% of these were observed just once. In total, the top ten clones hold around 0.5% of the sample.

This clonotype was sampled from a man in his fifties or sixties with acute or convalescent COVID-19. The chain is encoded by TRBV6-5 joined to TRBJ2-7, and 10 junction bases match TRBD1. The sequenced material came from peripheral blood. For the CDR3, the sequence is CASRTLGGTGAPF. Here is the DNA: TGTGCCAGCAGAACACTGGGCGGGACAGGGGCCCCCTTC.